Below are 5 T cell receptor beta chains sequenced from a single sample in a study of blood T cell repertoires in COVID-19. Clones were sequenced by immunoSEQ multiplex PCR, and TCRdb holds only the in-frame ones, with some missing. The sample yields some 200,000 clones, about 85% seen once. The specimen was peripheral blood. Receptors originate from a woman in her 70s with COVID-19, enrolled during active disease.

CDR3 DNA sequence: TGTGCCAGCAGCTTAGCGCAGGCGAACTCCTACAATGAGCAGTTCTTC. It yields the protein CASSLAQANSYNEQFF. The chain is built from TRBV7-9 and TRBJ2-1; the D is unclear. V was pared by 0 bases and J by 0 bases, with 9 bases between. The CDR3 covers 16 residues. Germline CDR1 reads SEHNR; CDR2 reads FQNEAQ (reference sequence).

The J gene is TRBJ1-1, the V gene TRBV19, with a tentative D call TRBD1 (5 bases). CDR3 length: 13 amino acids. Looked up from germline, CDR1 is LNHDA and CDR2 is SQIVND (reference sequence). V shed 7 bases and J shed 2 bases, with 11 bases lying between them. Here the CDR3 reads CASTTQGNTEAFF. The CDR3 region has the DNA TGTGCCAGTACCACTCAGGGAAACACTGAAGCTTTCTTT.

The V gene is TRBV5-1, the J gene TRBJ2-3; 8 bases are a match to TRBD2. The CDR3 sequence is 16 residues long. Germline V lookup: CDR1 SGHRS, CDR2 YFSETQ. Trimming at V came to 4 bases and at J to 3 bases, leaving 10 bases not matched to a gene. Here the CDR3 reads CASSPGGKGGTDTQYF. The CDR3 DNA follows: TGCGCCAGCAGCCCGGGGGGGAAAGGTGGGACAGATACGCAGTATTTT.

This sequence joins TRBV6-6 and TRBJ2-7, with TRBD1 matching over 7 bases. Germline CDR1 and CDR2: MNHNY and SVGAGI (reference sequence). V was clipped by 5 bases and J by 0 bases; unmatched bases: 4. The CDR3 spans 14 residues. CDR3 loop: CASSPGQDSYEQYV. The CDR3 nucleotides read TGTGCCAGCAGTCCTGGACAGGACTCCTACGAGCAGTACGTC.

The chain links TRBV15 to TRBJ2-1, with 8 bases aligning to TRBD2. The CDR3 covers 14 residues. The trim removed 4 bases at V and 7 bases at J, leaving 6 bases unmatched. CDR1 is LNHNV and CDR2 is YYDKDF in the germline V gene (reference sequence). The CDR3 bases are TGTGCCACCAGCATCGGGGGGGATGGTAATGAGCAGTTCTTC. Encoded protein: CATSIGGDGNEQFF. Full variable domain (outside the CDR3, taken from reference TRBV15 and TRBJ2-1): DAMVIQNPRYQVTQFGKPVTLSCSQTLNHNVMYWYQQKSSQAPKLLFHYYDKDFNNEADTPDNFQSRRPNTSFCFLDIRSPGLGDTAMYLCATSIGGDGNEQFFGPGTRLTVL.